A single sample is the source of the 12 T cell receptor beta chains below, sequenced in a study of blood T cells in healthy people across ages. The use of a sample-barcoded 5' primer and a J-beta primer mix characterized a second PCR of roughly 6 to 11 cycles. TCRdb recomputed calls from the 5' RACE reads with MiXCR, one row per CDR3 protein. This table holds approximately 1,000,000 distinct CDR3 sequences, roughly 45% found once. The sequenced material came from blood. All receptors derive from a woman aged 60-70 years in good health.

The V gene is TRBV27, the J gene TRBJ1-5, with D perhaps TRBD1 (5 bases). In germline, CDR1 is MNHEY, CDR2 SMNVEV (reference sequence). V lost 11 bases, J lost 1 base, and 12 bases lay in between. This CDR3 has 13 amino acids. CDR3 sequence (DNA): TGTGCCTGGGGGGGAGGAAGCAATCAGCCCCAGCATTTT. It yields the protein CAWGGGSNQPQHF.

This chain connects TRBV5-1 to TRBJ1-6, with 7 positions matching TRBD1. The CDR3 spans 16 residues. V trimming: 0 bases; J trimming: 4 bases; junction bases outside the gene matches: 4. CDR1 SGHRS and CDR2 YFSETQ come from the germline V gene. DNA of the CDR3: TGCGCCAGCAGCTTGGGGGACAGCACTTATAATTCACCCCTCCACTTT. It encodes CASSLGDSTYNSPLHF. Drawing the rest from reference TRBV5-1 and TRBJ1-6, the complete variable domain is KAGVTQTPRYLIKTRGQQVTLSCSPISGHRSVSWYQQTPGQGLQFLFEYFSETQRNKGNFPGRFSGRQFSNSRSEMNVSTLELGDSALYLCASSLGDSTYNSPLHFGNGTRLTVT.

This clonotype showed up just a few times. The chain links TRBV4-2 to TRBJ2-1; D remains unclear. The CDR3 runs to 14 residues. Germline V lookup: CDR1 LGHNA, CDR2 YNFKEQ. Trimming took off 4 bases at V and 9 bases at J, with 16 bases between the two ends. CDR3 residues: CASSPTQLLGEQFF. The CDR3, as DNA: TGTGCCAGCAGCCCGACACAGCTGCTGGGTGAGCAGTTCTTC.

The chain recombines TRBV6-2 or TRBV6-3 with TRBJ2-3; weak D call: TRBD2 (6 bases). This CDR3 spans 13 amino acids. CDR1 MNHEY and CDR2 SVGEGT come from the germline V gene. V lost 5 bases and J 3 bases, leaving 9 bases between the germline ends. The CDR3 DNA reads TGTGCCAGCAGTCGTCGGGAGACAGATACGCAGTATTTT. Protein sequence: CASSRRETDTQYF.

The chain is built from TRBV29-1 and TRBJ2-5, with D possibly TRBD1 on 6 matching bases. The CDR3 consists of 13 residues. Germline loops: CDR1 SQVTM, CDR2 ANQGSEA. Trimming stripped 1 base from V and 7 bases from J, with 13 bases between. CDR3 sequence reads: CSVEGQGSGTQYF. As DNA, the CDR3 is TGCAGCGTTGAAGGCCAGGGGTCGGGGACCCAGTACTTC.

Turning to this clonotype: A read error may produce the germline difference seen at one junction end. This sequence joins TRBV12-3 or TRBV12-4 and TRBJ2-1, with a tentative D call TRBD2 (6 bases). The CDR3 totals 14 residues. The CDR3 DNA follows: TGTACCAGCAGTCCCGGGACTTTCAACAATGAGCAGTTCTTC. This translates into CTSSPGTFNNEQFF.

There are a few counts of this clonotype. J is TRBJ1-5 and V is TRBV25-1; TRBD1 agrees at 11 bases. CDR3 size: 16 residues. The V and J ends lost 6 bases and 4 bases, in that order; junction bases with no gene match: 8. Germline-derived CDR1 and CDR2 are MGHDK and SYGVNS. The CDR3 sequence: CASSPGQGAGNQPQHF. The CDR3 DNA is TGTGCCAGCAGCCCCGGACAGGGGGCTGGAAATCAGCCCCAGCATTTT.

This chain connects TRBV2 to TRBJ2-5; D not certain. The CDR3 is 15 residues long. V lost 6 bases, J lost 1 base, and 15 bases lay in between. Germline lookup yields CDR1 SNHLY and CDR2 FYNNEI. CDR3 region: CASRKTLRTQETQYF. As DNA, the CDR3 is TGTGCCAGCAGAAAGACCCTCCGAACCCAAGAGACCCAGTACTTC.

A few counts support this clonotype. This chain uses TRBV7-8 with TRBJ2-7; possible D gene TRBD2, 5 bases. Trimming stripped 7 bases from V and 3 bases from J, with 13 bases between. Germline assignment: CDR1 SGHVS and CDR2 FQNEAQ. The length of the CDR3 is 13 residues. CDR3 protein: CASNSPGDYEQYF. DNA of the CDR3: TGTGCCAGCAATTCCCCCGGGGACTACGAGCAGTACTTC.

V gene TRBV5-1 combines with J gene TRBJ2-2; D might be TRBD1 or TRBD2, each matching 6 bases. Germline V gives CDR1 SGHRS, CDR2 YFSETQ. This CDR3 is built from 14 residues. V was shortened by 3 bases and J by 3 bases, with 9 bases between the two germline ends. The CDR3 spells CASSWRGDTGELFF. The DNA of the CDR3 is TGCGCCAGCAGCTGGAGGGGGGACACCGGGGAGCTGTTTTTT.

This clonotype was seen only a few times. The chain couples TRBV20-1 to TRBJ2-3; TRBD1 matches at 7 bases. CDR1 is DFQATT and CDR2 is SNEGSKA in the germline V gene (reference sequence). The V and J ends lost 3 bases and 3 bases, in that order; junction bases with no gene match: 6. This CDR3 is built from 14 residues. CDR3: CSASPKGATDTQYF. Written as DNA, the CDR3 is TGCAGTGCTAGTCCGAAGGGGGCAACAGATACGCAGTATTTT.

J is TRBJ2-7 and V is TRBV11-1, with D possibly being TRBD2 (6 bases). CDR3 length: 17 amino acids. V lost 4 bases to trimming and J lost 3 bases, with 22 bases between them. Looked up from germline, CDR1 is SGHAT and CDR2 is FQDESV (reference sequence). CDR3 DNA: TGTGCCAGCAGCTCTAGGGGACTGGGGGGTCCAGACTACGAGCAGTACTTC. This translates into CASSSRGLGGPDYEQYF. The full variable domain, rest sourced from reference TRBV11-1 and TRBJ2-7, is EAEVAQSPRYKITEKSQAVAFWCDPISGHATLYWYRQILGQGPELLVQFQDESVVDDSQLPKDRFSAERLKGVDSTLKIQPAELGDSAMYLCASSSRGLGGPDYEQYFGPGTRLTVT.